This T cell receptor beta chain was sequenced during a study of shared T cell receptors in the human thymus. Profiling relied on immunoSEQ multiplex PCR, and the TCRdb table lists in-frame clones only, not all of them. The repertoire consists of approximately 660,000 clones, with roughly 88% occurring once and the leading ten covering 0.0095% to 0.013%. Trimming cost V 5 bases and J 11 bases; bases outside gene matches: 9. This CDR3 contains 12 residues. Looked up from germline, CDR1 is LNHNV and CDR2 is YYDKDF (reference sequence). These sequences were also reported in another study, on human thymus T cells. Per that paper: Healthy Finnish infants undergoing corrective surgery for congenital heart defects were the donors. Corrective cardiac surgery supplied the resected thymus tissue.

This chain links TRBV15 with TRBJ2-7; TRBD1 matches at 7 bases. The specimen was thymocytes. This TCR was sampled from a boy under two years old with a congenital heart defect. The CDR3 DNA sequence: TGTGCCACCAGCCCAAGACAGGGAAAGGAGTACTTC. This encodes CATSPRQGKEYF.